This is a list of T cell receptor beta chains from one sample in a study of vaccination effects on CD4 cells after COVID-19. Assay: immunoSEQ multiplex PCR; the TCRdb copy retains only in-frame clones and omits some. The sample shows 20,000 to 25,000 clones, 65% to 85% of them seen only once. Their target antigens are unknown. Source: CD4+ T cells from PBMCs cultured with HCoV-NL63 spike peptides, taken before COVID-19 vaccination. These receptor sequences come from a human donor who received a COVID-19 vaccine. Each CDR3 is given with its conserved first and last residue. The D gene is left open where the match is weak. Size tells how often a clone was seen (once, few, many) or the class of an expanded clone, and some rows leave it out.

CDR3: CASSHPQNTGELFF
DNA: TGCGCCAGCAGCCACCCGCAGAACACCGGGGAGCTGTTTTTT
D: -
size: -
V: TRBV5-1
J: TRBJ2-2

CDR3: CASKDGGAATYEQYF
DNA: TGTGCCAGCAAAGACGGAGGGGCAGCCACCTACGAGCAGTACTTC
D: -
size: once
V: TRBV19
J: TRBJ2-7

CDR3: CASSLGGTSRRETQYF
DNA: TGTGCCAGCAGCTTGGGGGGGACCTCACGTAGGGAGACCCAGTACTTC
D: TRBD2
size: -
V: TRBV11-2
J: TRBJ2-5

CDR3: CASSFAKTGEQFF
DNA: TGTGCCAGTAGTTTCGCCAAAACTGGGGAGCAGTTCTTC
D: -
size: -
V: TRBV19
J: TRBJ2-1

CDR3: CALIRDSGNEKLFF
DNA: TGTGCCTTGATCCGGGACAGCGGCAATGAAAAACTGTTTTTT
D: TRBD1
size: -
V: TRBV30
J: TRBJ1-4

CDR3: CASSMGGTRGNEQFF
DNA: TGTGCCAGTAGTATGGGTGGGACTAGGGGGAATGAGCAGTTCTTC
D: TRBD2
size: -
V: TRBV19
J: TRBJ2-1

CDR3: CASSYGTGSGYTF
DNA: TGTGCCAGCAGTTACGGGACAGGGAGCGGCTACACCTTC
D: TRBD1
size: -
V: TRBV6-6
J: TRBJ1-2

CDR3: CATSRQSGRVNEQFF
DNA: TGTGCCACCAGCAGACAAAGCGGGAGGGTTAATGAGCAGTTCTTC
D: TRBD2
size: -
V: TRBV15
J: TRBJ2-1

CDR3: CASSQGGSNKNIQYF
DNA: TGCGCCAGCAGCCAAGGGGGGAGTAACAAAAACATTCAGTACTTC
D: -
size: -
V: TRBV4-1
J: TRBJ2-4

CDR3: CASSIVRGGTNQPQHF
DNA: TGTGCCAGTAGTATAGTCAGGGGGGGAACCAATCAGCCCCAGCATTTT
D: TRBD1
size: few
V: TRBV19
J: TRBJ1-5

CDR3: CASSLAPDREQYF
DNA: TGTGCCAGCAGCTTGGCTCCGGACAGGGAGCAGTACTTC
D: TRBD1
size: few
V: TRBV5-6
J: TRBJ2-7

CDR3: CASRSIPGVQNTGELFF
DNA: TGTGCCAGCAGATCTATCCCAGGAGTCCAGAACACCGGGGAGCTGTTTTTT
D: -
size: -
V: TRBV11-2
J: TRBJ2-2

CDR3: CASSPDWTEAFF
DNA: TGTGCCAGCTCTCCCGATTGGACTGAAGCTTTCTTT
D: -
size: -
V: TRBV18
J: TRBJ1-1

CDR3: CASSRSGVRNTEAFF
DNA: TGTGCCAGCAGTAGGTCGGGGGTTCGGAACACTGAAGCTTTCTTT
D: -
size: -
V: TRBV6-4
J: TRBJ1-1

CDR3: CASSLTSGGDIQYF
DNA: TGTGCCAGCTCACTCACTAGCGGGGGGGACATTCAGTACTTC
D: TRBD2
size: -
V: TRBV18
J: TRBJ2-4

CDR3: CASSLGTIRGDTQYF
DNA: TGTGCCAGCAGCTTAGGGACTATCAGGGGGGATACGCAGTATTTT
D: -
size: -
V: TRBV7-7
J: TRBJ2-3

CDR3: CASSPTTRVNYGYTF
DNA: TGTGCCAGCAGCCCAACGACAAGAGTAAACTATGGCTACACCTTC
D: -
size: -
V: TRBV3-1/TRBV3-2
J: TRBJ1-2

CDR3: CASSTYRGGPEAFF
DNA: TGTGCCAGCAGCACCTACAGGGGCGGCCCTGAAGCTTTCTTT
D: TRBD1
size: -
V: TRBV11-2
J: TRBJ1-1

CDR3: CASSPPTSGGAYNEQFF
DNA: TGTGCCAGCTCACCACCGACTAGCGGGGGGGCCTACAATGAGCAGTTCTTC
D: TRBD2
size: -
V: TRBV18
J: TRBJ2-1

CDR3: CASSSSTLSPLHF
DNA: TGTGCCAGCAGTTCCTCGACCCTTTCACCCCTCCACTTT
D: -
size: -
V: TRBV6-6
J: TRBJ1-6

CDR3: CASSHRGPLEAFF
DNA: TGTGCCAGCAGCCATCGTGGCCCCCTGGAAGCTTTCTTT
D: -
size: -
V: TRBV3-1/TRBV3-2
J: TRBJ1-1

CDR3: CASSRAYEAFF
DNA: TGTGCCAGCAGTCGGGCCTATGAAGCTTTCTTT
D: -
size: -
V: TRBV7-9
J: TRBJ1-1

CDR3: CASSPQVLNTEAFF
DNA: TGTGCCAGCTCACCACAGGTCCTGAACACTGAAGCTTTCTTT
D: -
size: -
V: TRBV18
J: TRBJ1-1

CDR3: CASQPTGDSNQPQHF
DNA: TGTGCCAGCCAACCGACAGGGGATAGCAATCAGCCCCAGCATTTT
D: TRBD1
size: -
V: TRBV6-5
J: TRBJ1-5

CDR3: CASSEQTVGGYTF
DNA: TGTGCCAGCAGTGAACAAACAGTAGGTGGCTACACCTTC
D: -
size: -
V: TRBV6-1
J: TRBJ1-2

CDR3: CASSAGLGSQPQHF
DNA: TGTGCCAGCAGTGCAGGCCTGGGAAGTCAGCCCCAGCATTTT
D: -
size: -
V: TRBV28
J: TRBJ1-5

CDR3: CASRGPGAYEQYF
DNA: TGTGCCAGCCGCGGGCCGGGAGCCTACGAGCAGTACTTC
D: -
size: once
V: TRBV6-5
J: TRBJ2-7

CDR3: CASSYMGNQPQHF
DNA: TGTGCCAGCAGTTACATGGGCAATCAGCCCCAGCATTTT
D: -
size: -
V: TRBV6-5
J: TRBJ1-5

CDR3: CASSVGTSWTDTQYF
DNA: TGTGCCAGCAGCGTAGGGACTAGCTGGACAGATACGCAGTATTTT
D: TRBD2
size: once
V: TRBV9
J: TRBJ2-3

CDR3: CAISERTGGRDEQYF
DNA: TGTGCCATCAGTGAGAGGACGGGGGGGCGGGACGAGCAGTACTTC
D: TRBD2
size: -
V: TRBV10-3
J: TRBJ2-7

CDR3: CASSLNLGADSPLHF
DNA: TGTGCCAGCAGCCTAAACCTTGGAGCTGATTCACCCCTCCACTTT
D: -
size: few
V: TRBV5-4
J: TRBJ1-6

CDR3: CASSPPPGRSGQFF
DNA: TGTGCCAGCAGCCCTCCCCCTGGACGGTCGGGGCAGTTCTTC
D: -
size: few
V: TRBV7-8
J: TRBJ2-1

CDR3: CASRHGTGNTGELFF
DNA: TGTGCCAGTAGACACGGGACAGGGAACACCGGGGAGCTGTTTTTT
D: TRBD1
size: few
V: TRBV19
J: TRBJ2-2

CDR3: CASRWGQRTGELFF
DNA: TGTGCCAGCAGGTGGGGCCAAAGGACCGGGGAGCTGTTTTTT
D: -
size: -
V: TRBV2
J: TRBJ2-2

CDR3: CASSRLAGGLGNEQFF
DNA: TGTGCCAGCAGCCGTCTAGCGGGGGGGCTTGGCAATGAGCAGTTCTTC
D: TRBD2
size: -
V: TRBV3-1/TRBV3-2
J: TRBJ2-1

CDR3: CASRTYGYTF
DNA: TGTGCCAGTCGAACCTATGGCTACACCTTC
D: -
size: medium-sized
V: TRBV2
J: TRBJ1-2

CDR3: CATSREQGGLAGELFF
DNA: TGTGCCACCAGCAGAGAACAGGGGGGTTTAGCCGGGGAGCTGTTTTTT
D: TRBD1
size: once
V: TRBV15
J: TRBJ2-2

CDR3: CATRDFSYNEQFF
DNA: TGTGCAACACGGGATTTTTCCTACAATGAGCAGTTCTTC
D: -
size: -
V: TRBV2
J: TRBJ2-1

CDR3: CASSTSGGNQPQHF
DNA: TGTGCCAGCAGCACTTCAGGGGGCAATCAGCCCCAGCATTTT
D: -
size: -
V: TRBV3-1/TRBV3-2
J: TRBJ1-5

CDR3: CASSFGGDQETQYF
DNA: TGTGCCAGCAGCTTTGGGGGGGACCAAGAGACCCAGTACTTC
D: TRBD2
size: -
V: TRBV11-3
J: TRBJ2-5

CDR3: CASSLKVGSYNEQFF
DNA: TGTGCCAGCAGCTTAAAGGTAGGCTCCTACAATGAGCAGTTCTTC
D: -
size: once
V: TRBV7-2
J: TRBJ2-1

CDR3: CASSLYSDNTGELFF
DNA: TGTGCCAGCAGCTTGTACAGCGACAACACCGGGGAGCTGTTTTTT
D: -
size: -
V: TRBV7-2
J: TRBJ2-2

CDR3: CASSAQPRTEAFF
DNA: TGTGCCAGTAGTGCACAGCCCAGGACTGAAGCTTTCTTT
D: -
size: once
V: TRBV19
J: TRBJ1-1

CDR3: CASSLSREETQYF
DNA: TGCGCCAGCAGCTTGTCCAGGGAAGAGACCCAGTACTTC
D: -
size: -
V: TRBV5-1
J: TRBJ2-5

CDR3: CASSSGYRAGSPNYGYTF
DNA: TGTGCCAGCAGCTCAGGGTACAGGGCGGGAAGTCCTAACTATGGCTACACCTTC
D: -
size: -
V: TRBV5-4
J: TRBJ1-2

CDR3: CASIQDRAYPTGGYTF
DNA: TGTGCCAGTATCCAGGACAGGGCTTATCCAACGGGAGGCTACACCTTC
D: TRBD1
size: once
V: TRBV2
J: TRBJ1-2

CDR3: CASTRNTGALEAFF
DNA: TGTGCCAGTACCAGAAATACAGGAGCCCTTGAAGCTTTCTTT
D: -
size: -
V: TRBV19
J: TRBJ1-1

CDR3: CASSRETGLYEQYF
DNA: TGTGCCAGTAGTAGAGAGACAGGGTTGTACGAGCAGTACTTC
D: TRBD1
size: -
V: TRBV19
J: TRBJ2-7

CDR3: CSVARDTSSGYTF
DNA: TGCAGCGTTGCTCGGGATACGTCGTCCGGCTACACCTTC
D: -
size: -
V: TRBV29-1
J: TRBJ1-2

CDR3: CASSFYRAKGEKLFF
DNA: TGTGCCAGCAGTTTCTACCGGGCCAAAGGTGAAAAACTGTTTTTT
D: -
size: once
V: TRBV28
J: TRBJ1-4

CDR3: CASSPLAGGSYEQYF
DNA: TGTGCCAGCTCACCCTTAGCGGGGGGATCCTACGAGCAGTACTTC
D: TRBD2
size: -
V: TRBV18
J: TRBJ2-7

CDR3: CATSSRGTGYNEQFF
DNA: TGTGCCACCAGCTCTAGGGGGACAGGATACAATGAGCAGTTCTTC
D: TRBD1
size: -
V: TRBV24-1
J: TRBJ2-1

CDR3: CASSIPLSRDTDTQYF
DNA: TGCGCCAGCAGCATTCCCTTATCTAGGGACACAGATACGCAGTATTTT
D: -
size: -
V: TRBV5-1
J: TRBJ2-3

CDR3: CASSYIPAEYNEQFF
DNA: TGTGCCAGCAGTTATATCCCCGCTGAGTACAATGAGCAGTTCTTC
D: -
size: -
V: TRBV6-5
J: TRBJ2-1

CDR3: CASSLGGVSNQPQHF
DNA: TGCGCCAGCAGCTTGGGCGGTGTTAGCAATCAGCCCCAGCATTTT
D: -
size: -
V: TRBV5-1
J: TRBJ1-5

CDR3: CASSLQQNTGELFF
DNA: TGTGCCAGTAGTCTCCAACAGAACACCGGGGAGCTGTTTTTT
D: -
size: -
V: TRBV19
J: TRBJ2-2